These T cell receptor beta chains were read from a single sample in a study of cytomegalovirus exposure and HLA in healthy donors. Clones were sequenced by immunoSEQ multiplex PCR, and TCRdb holds only the in-frame ones, with some missing. The profile covers roughly 200,000 clones, with around 81% appearing a single time and 2.5% to 3% taken by the ten largest. Sequencing was performed on PBMCs. These receptors came from a woman aged 18-30 years in good health and CMV-seropositive. The CDR3 runs from the conserved cysteine through the conserved F or W. The D gene is left open where the match is weak. Only part of the rows carry a size: once, few, many, or a class if the clone is expanded.

J	V	size	D	DNA	CDR3
TRBJ1-3	TRBV2	-	-	TGTGCCAGCAGTGAACAGGGAAACACCATATATTTT	CASSEQGNTIYF
TRBJ2-1	TRBV27	-	TRBD1	TGTGCCAGCAGACCCAGACAGGGCTTATACAATGAGCAGTTCTTC	CASRPRQGLYNEQFF
TRBJ2-5	TRBV4-1	-	TRBD2	TGCGCCAGCAGCCAAACTAGCGGGGGAAAAGAGACCCAGTACTTC	CASSQTSGGKETQYF
TRBJ2-5	TRBV7-8	-	TRBD2	TGTGCCAGCAGCTTAGCGGCCTATGCGCGGGGGGGCCGGGAGACCCAGTACTTC	CASSLAAYARGGRETQYF
TRBJ2-2	TRBV5-4	-	TRBD2	TGTGCCAGCAGCTTGGCGGGACTAGGTAGCACCGGGGAGCTGTTTTTT	CASSLAGLGSTGELFF
TRBJ1-4	TRBV6-1	once	-	TGTGCCAGCAGTGAAGCCCTGGACAACGAAAAACTGTTTTTT	CASSEALDNEKLFF
TRBJ2-6	TRBV11-2	-	TRBD2	TGTGCCAGCGGGGAGGGTTCGCCTGGGGCCAACGTCCTGACTTTC	CASGEGSPGANVLTF
TRBJ1-1	TRBV19	-	-	TGTGCCAGTAGCCTTACCTATAACACTGAAGCTTTCTTT	CASSLTYNTEAFF
TRBJ2-1	TRBV5-1	-	TRBD2	TGCGCCAGCAGCCTCACTAGCGGGGGGGAGCAGTTCTTC	CASSLTSGGEQFF
TRBJ1-1	TRBV19	-	-	TGTGCCAGACCCCCCGGAGGCACTGAAGCTTTCTTT	CARPPGGTEAFF
TRBJ1-2	TRBV5-8	-	-	TGTGCCAGCAGCCCGGAGGTACGCTGGGGCTACACCTTC	CASSPEVRWGYTF
TRBJ2-2	TRBV9	-	TRBD2	TGTGCCAGCAGCACCAGTAGCGGGAAGAACACCGGGGAGCTGTTTTTT	CASSTSSGKNTGELFF
TRBJ2-3	TRBV6-6	-	-	TGTGCCAGCAGGAAGCAACCATCCACAGATACGCAGTATTTT	CASRKQPSTDTQYF
TRBJ2-1	TRBV29-1	-	-	TGCAGCGTTGAAGTTGGGATTAGCGGTTCCTACAATGAGCAGTTCTTC	CSVEVGISGSYNEQFF
TRBJ2-2	TRBV7-9	once	-	TGTGCCAGCAGCTTTACTGGTGGGGAGCTGTTTTTT	CASSFTGGELFF
TRBJ1-1	TRBV27	-	-	TGTGCCAGCAGTTTTGGGCAAACTTTAAACACTGAAGCTTTCTTT	CASSFGQTLNTEAFF
TRBJ2-1	TRBV5-1	-	-	TGCGCCAGCAGGACGGGACTTCTAGACTACAATGAGCAGTTCTTC	CASRTGLLDYNEQFF
TRBJ2-3	TRBV20-1	-	-	TGCAGTGCTAGCAACCGGGATACGCAGTATTTT	CSASNRDTQYF
TRBJ1-2	TRBV6-5	-	TRBD1	TGTGCCAGCACCTCGTCTGACAGGGCCTATGGCTACACCTTC	CASTSSDRAYGYTF
TRBJ2-3	TRBV4-2	-	-	TGTGCCAGCAGCCATTCTAAAGGTGTGGGGGCTGAGGCGGATACGCAGTATTTT	CASSHSKGVGAEADTQYF
TRBJ1-2	TRBV7-9	-	-	TGTGCCAGCAGCCCGGTTAGGGGTAACGGATATGGCTACACCTTC	CASSPVRGNGYGYTF
TRBJ1-2	TRBV7-9	-	TRBD1	TGTGCCAGCAGCTTATCGGAGACAGGGGCAGGGGGCTACACCTTC	CASSLSETGAGGYTF
TRBJ2-3	TRBV7-6	-	TRBD2	TGTGCCAGCAGCTTAGCGACTAGCGGGGATAACACAGATACGCAGTATTTT	CASSLATSGDNTDTQYF
TRBJ2-1	TRBV7-3	-	TRBD2	TGTGCCAGCAGCCCCCTGGCTAGCGGGGGGTATAATGAGCAGTTCTTC	CASSPLASGGYNEQFF
TRBJ1-1	TRBV15	-	TRBD1	TGTGCCTCCCGACAGGGGAACACTGAAGCTTTCTTT	CASRQGNTEAFF
TRBJ1-1	TRBV5-1	once	-	TGCGCCAGCAACTCCGGACAGTTGAACACTGAAGCTTTCTTT	CASNSGQLNTEAFF
TRBJ2-7	TRBV18	-	TRBD2	TGTGCCAGCTCGCGGGGGGGGACCTACGAGCAGTACTTC	CASSRGGTYEQYF
TRBJ1-1	TRBV4-2	few	-	TGTGCCAGCAGCCAAGGAGGGGAGGCAACTGAAGCTTTCTTT	CASSQGGEATEAFF